This T cell receptor beta chain originates from a study of molecular identifiers for immune sequencing clone quantification. Input for naive CD8 libraries was roughly 17,000 to 1,000,000 sorted cells; the RNA fraction used was 10%, 30% or 50%. Researchers sorted naive CD8 T cells as cells that were CD8+CD4-CCR7+CD45RA+. Methods described previously, with TCR primers listed, were used for bulk TCR libraries. TCRdb processed the PCR reads anew with MiXCR; each CDR3 protein has one entry. This repertoire shows about 640,000 distinct CDR3 sequences, approximately 20% found once; its top ten account for 0.7% to 1%. The sequence derives from a human donor in good health. Some libraries in this study had Jurkat cell RNA spiked in. Sequences were obtained from naive CD8+ T cells from blood, with Jurkat cell RNA spiked in. Documented subset: FACS-sorted CD8+CD4-CCR7+CD45RA+ naive T cells.

CDR3 bases: TGTGCCAGCAGCTTAATGGTGGAAGGGGAACTGTTTTTT. This gives the protein CASSLMVEGELFF. This chain connects TRBV7-2 to TRBJ1-4, with D possibly matching TRBD1 (5 bases). Between the trimmed V and J ends, which lost 2 bases and 12 bases, there was a span of 13 bases. The CDR3 length is 13 residues. Germline V lookup: CDR1 SGHTA, CDR2 FQGNSA.